This T cell receptor (beta chain) was sequenced in a study of T-cell reconstitution after alpha-beta-depleted transplantation in children (dated by TCRdb to between 2015 and 2016). As for the study more broadly: The study quantitatively tracked T-cell immune reconstitution after TCRalphabeta/CD19-depleted allogeneic hematopoietic cell transplantation in children using TCR repertoire profiling.

The meaning of the sample's treatment or condition label: allogeneic hematopoietic cell transplantation with graft depleted of TCRalphabeta T cells and CD19 B cells. Transplant recipients were children who received TCRalphabeta/CD19-depleted allogeneic hematopoietic cell grafts. Receptors were amplified or captured by PCR. For sequencing, an Illumina HiSeq 2500 was employed. Molecular barcoding was employed in the preparation of TCR libraries, with unique molecular identifiers being used to normalize TCRbeta repertoire quantification. TCRdb reprocessing: public reads trimmed at Q25 with fastp, clones called with MiXCR, in-frame beta chains kept. Records with the same CDR3 protein are collapsed into one entry carrying the most frequent genes and DNA. The sample contains hundreds of thousands of distinct CDR3 sequences, 13% of them found a single time. The top ten hold roughly 2.3% of the sample. The cysteine opens and the phenylalanine closes a CDR3 of 14 amino acids. This entry keeps only the CDR3 DNA: 42 bases, framed from base 1. Taken from the germline V gene, the CDR1 and CDR2 loops are SGHRS and YFSETQ.

In the case of this clonotype: Its antigen specificity is not known. Compared with germline, one end of the junction differs, possibly owing to a read error.

The full study reports these points: The high TCRbeta diversity at day 60 in some patients was ascribed to recipient T cells and intrathymic progenitors that had survived conditioning. Over subsequent months, a decline in hyperexpanded clone frequencies was noted, and after one year, T-cell counts and TCRbeta diversity were mostly ascribed to newly produced T cells. About two months after transplant, the apparently early recovery of alphabetaT-cell counts reportedly depended on just several hundred clones that had expanded rapidly and came from non-depleted graft cells.

This receptor was obtained from a male patient under 18 who had a stem cell transplant for acute myeloid leukemia, so the T cells may come from the graft donor. Sequenced material: PBMCs, mostly from graft donor cells, taken 360 days after TCRalphabeta/CD19-depleted stem cell transplant. Recombination linked TRBV5-1 to TRBJ2-5; no D gene is confidently identified. The CDR3 region has the sequence CSSSLNVYQETQYF. The DNA sequence is TGCTCCAGCAGCTTGAACGTGTACCAAGAGACCCAGTACTTC.